This section outlines one T cell receptor (beta chain) sequence together with its context. The data were taken from a study of blood T cell repertoires in COVID-19. Clinical history as reported by participants underpinned cohort assignment. Recovered participants had two consecutive negative NP/OP PCR tests, healthcare professional clearance, or symptom resolution. The CDR3 loop spans 16 amino acids. The V end lost 2 bases, the J end lost 0 bases, and 13 bases lay between the germline ends. Germline V gene data show CDR1 as MNHEY and CDR2 as SVGAGI. Using immunoSEQ multiplex PCR, the repertoire was profiled, and TCRdb retains in-frame clones only, with some absent. The sample records about 220,000 clones, less than 90% being singletons.

The chain recombines TRBV6-5 with TRBJ1-1; tentatively, D is TRBD1 (5 bases). Sequencing used PBMCs or T cells enriched from blood (not recorded which). The source of this sequence is a woman under 40 who had recovered from COVID-19. In DNA, the CDR3 is TGTGCCAGCAGTTACAGCCCCAGGGTACTGAACACTGAAGCTTTCTTT. Translated, it gives CASSYSPRVLNTEAFF.